Described below is a single TCR beta chain sequence and its context. This record belongs to a study of control samples from healthy donors and cancer patients. Profiling relied on immunoSEQ multiplex PCR, and the TCRdb table lists in-frame clones only, not all of them. The sample has under 200,000 clones, about 94% seen once. Germline values: CDR1 LGHNA, CDR2 YNFKEQ. V was cut by 3 bases and J by 2 bases, with 14 bases left in between. The CDR3 loop spans 15 amino acids. This chain links TRBV4-2 with TRBJ2-7; the D call may be TRBD1 or TRBD2 (5 bases each). Sequencing was performed on blood. The clonotype originates from a woman between 40 and 55 years old in good health. The CDR3: CASSHEDSGPYEQYF. The CDR3 DNA is TGTGCCAGCAGCCATGAAGACAGCGGTCCCTACGAGCAGTACTTC.